This T cell receptor beta chain is from a study of somatic mutations in cytotoxic T cells in rheumatoid arthritis. V was cut by 0 bases and J by 7 bases, with 8 bases left in between. Germline V lookup: CDR1 SGHDT, CDR2 YYEEEE. CDR3 size: 14 residues. Libraries were prepared by immunoSEQ multiplex PCR; TCRdb keeps only in-frame clonotypes and omits some of them. The data show some 4,000 clones, around four fifths seen once. Sequenced material: CD8+ T cells sorted from blood. The receptor comes from a woman aged 55-75 years with rheumatoid arthritis. The chain is built from TRBV5-6 and TRBJ1-6; TRBD1 might be the D (5 bases). The CDR3 coding sequence is TGTGCCAGCAGCTTGGTGGCAGGGAATTCACCCCTCCACTTT. Translated, it gives CASSLVAGNSPLHF.